This is a list of T cell receptor beta chains from one sample in a study of blood T cell repertoires in COVID-19. TCRdb keeps only in-frame clones here, not all; method: immunoSEQ multiplex PCR. Of more than 95,000 clones in the sample, roughly 87% are singletons; the top ten hold 25% to 30%. The material sequenced was peripheral blood. The receptors shown here come from an elderly woman with acute or convalescent COVID-19. CDR3s include the opening cysteine and the closing phenylalanine or tryptophan. A D gene is named only where the DNA matches it firmly. Size is stated for part of the rows, as once, few or many counts, or as a class when the clone is expanded.

CDR3 DNA: TGTGCCAGCAGCTTAGGGCCGGGACAGCATGGCTACACCTTC
CDR3 protein: CASSLGPGQHGYTF
D gene: TRBD1
clone size: NA
V gene: TRBV11-2
J gene: TRBJ1-2

CDR3 DNA: TGTGCCATCACCGAAAGCGGGTACCAAGAGACCCAGTACTTC
CDR3 protein: CAITESGYQETQYF
D gene: NA
clone size: NA
V gene: TRBV10-3
J gene: TRBJ2-5

CDR3 DNA: TGTGCCAGTAGTATAACTGAGACAGGGAACACCGGGGAGCTGTTTTTT
CDR3 protein: CASSITETGNTGELFF
D gene: NA
clone size: NA
V gene: TRBV19
J gene: TRBJ2-2

CDR3 DNA: TGTGCCAGCTCACCACCGATCGGGACAGACTATGGCTACACCTTC
CDR3 protein: CASSPPIGTDYGYTF
D gene: TRBD1
clone size: NA
V gene: TRBV18
J gene: TRBJ1-2

CDR3 DNA: TGTGCCAGCACCCGAGACAGGGGAGGCAATCAGCCCCAGCATTTT
CDR3 protein: CASTRDRGGNQPQHF
D gene: TRBD1
clone size: few
V gene: TRBV6-6
J gene: TRBJ1-5

CDR3 DNA: TGTGCCAGCAGCCCTCCGGGGGGTGCCCACGGAGGAGCTTTCTTT
CDR3 protein: CASSPPGGAHGGAFF
D gene: NA
clone size: NA
V gene: TRBV7-2
J gene: TRBJ1-1

CDR3 DNA: TGTGCCAGCAGCTCTTCCTTGTCAGGTGGCTACACCTTC
CDR3 protein: CASSSSLSGGYTF
D gene: NA
clone size: few
V gene: TRBV11-2
J gene: TRBJ1-2

CDR3 DNA: TGTGCCAGCAGTCCGGGACAGAACTATGGCTACACCTTC
CDR3 protein: CASSPGQNYGYTF
D gene: TRBD1
clone size: NA
V gene: TRBV6-5
J gene: TRBJ1-2

CDR3 DNA: TGTGCCAGTAGTATAGAGAGCTCCTATAATTCACCCCTCCACTTT
CDR3 protein: CASSIESSYNSPLHF
D gene: NA
clone size: NA
V gene: TRBV19
J gene: TRBJ1-6

CDR3 DNA: TGTGCCAGCAGCTTAGAGGGCAGGGGGGATGGCTACACCTTC
CDR3 protein: CASSLEGRGDGYTF
D gene: TRBD1
clone size: NA
V gene: TRBV7-2
J gene: TRBJ1-2

CDR3 DNA: TGTGCCAGCAGATCGATCACTGCAACTAATGAAAAACTGTTTTTT
CDR3 protein: CASRSITATNEKLFF
D gene: NA
clone size: NA
V gene: TRBV27
J gene: TRBJ1-4

CDR3 DNA: TGTGCCAGCAATCAATGGGGAGATGAAAAACTGTTTTTT
CDR3 protein: CASNQWGDEKLFF
D gene: NA
clone size: NA
V gene: TRBV6-5
J gene: TRBJ1-4

CDR3 DNA: TGCGCCAGCAGCTTGGCCCTAGGACTAAACACAGATACGCAGTATTTT
CDR3 protein: CASSLALGLNTDTQYF
D gene: NA
clone size: NA
V gene: TRBV5-1
J gene: TRBJ2-3

CDR3 DNA: TGTGCCAGCAGAAACACAGGGGGCTGGGGTGAAGCTTTCTTT
CDR3 protein: CASRNTGGWGEAFF
D gene: TRBD1
clone size: NA
V gene: TRBV7-2
J gene: TRBJ1-1

CDR3 DNA: TGTGCCAGCAGCTTGGTTGGGACTAGCATGGGGACAGATACGCAGTATTTT
CDR3 protein: CASSLVGTSMGTDTQYF
D gene: TRBD2
clone size: once
V gene: TRBV5-4
J gene: TRBJ2-3

CDR3 DNA: TGTGCCAGCAGTTACTCTAGACAGAATCAGCCCCAGCATTTT
CDR3 protein: CASSYSRQNQPQHF
D gene: NA
clone size: NA
V gene: TRBV6-5
J gene: TRBJ1-5